This TCR beta chain was sequenced during a study of T cells after yellow fever vaccination. One entry per CDR3 protein results from TCRdb running MiXCR on the 5' RACE reads. The sample contains some 200,000 distinct CDR3 sequences, 11% of which appear only once. With 5 bases removed from V and 7 bases from J, the gap between germline ends came to 23 bases. The germline V gene encodes CDR1 SEHNR and CDR2 FQNEAQ (reference sequence). The CDR3 is 16 amino acids. This TCR was recovered from a man younger than 30 who received the YFV17D yellow fever vaccine. This chain uses TRBV7-9 with TRBJ2-5; tentative D call: TRBD2 (6 bases). The specimen was CD8+ T cells sorted from PBMCs, collected 15 days after the yellow fever booster vaccination. Here the CDR3 reads CASSETARASDGTQYF. The CDR3 nucleotides read TGTGCCAGCAGCGAGACTGCGCGGGCTAGCGATGGGACCCAGTACTTC.